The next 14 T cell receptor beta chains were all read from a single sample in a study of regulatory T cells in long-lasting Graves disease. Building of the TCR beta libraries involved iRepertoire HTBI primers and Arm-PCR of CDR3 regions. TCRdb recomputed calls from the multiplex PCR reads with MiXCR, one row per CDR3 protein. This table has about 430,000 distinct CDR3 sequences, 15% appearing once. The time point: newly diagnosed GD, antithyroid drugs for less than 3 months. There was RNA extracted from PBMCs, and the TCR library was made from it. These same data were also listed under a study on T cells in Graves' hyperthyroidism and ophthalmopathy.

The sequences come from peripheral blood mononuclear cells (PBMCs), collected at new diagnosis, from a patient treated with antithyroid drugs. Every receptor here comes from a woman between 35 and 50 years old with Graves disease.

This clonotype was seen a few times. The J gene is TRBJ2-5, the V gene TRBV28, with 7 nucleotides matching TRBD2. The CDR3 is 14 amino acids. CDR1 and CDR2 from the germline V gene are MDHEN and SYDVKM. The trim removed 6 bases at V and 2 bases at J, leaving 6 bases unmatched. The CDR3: CASRDLAEQETQYF. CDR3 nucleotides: TGTGCCAGCAGGGACCTAGCGGAGCAAGAGACCCAGTACTTC.

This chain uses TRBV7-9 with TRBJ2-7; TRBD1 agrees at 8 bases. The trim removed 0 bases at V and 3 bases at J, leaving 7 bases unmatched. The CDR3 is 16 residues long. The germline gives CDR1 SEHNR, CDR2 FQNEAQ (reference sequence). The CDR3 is CASSLAERTGNYEQYF. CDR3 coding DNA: TGTGCCAGCAGCTTAGCGGAGAGGACAGGGAACTACGAGCAGTACTTC.

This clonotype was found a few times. CDR3 nucleotides: TGTGCCAGCAGCCATTCAGGGGGCTGGTACGAGCAGTACTTC. Encoded protein: CASSHSGGWYEQYF. This chain uses TRBV3-1 with TRBJ2-7, with 8 bases aligning to TRBD1. The trim removed 3 bases at V and 4 bases at J, leaving 5 bases unmatched. The length of the CDR3 is 14 residues. Germline V gene sequence: CDR1 LGHDT, CDR2 YNNKEL (reference sequence).

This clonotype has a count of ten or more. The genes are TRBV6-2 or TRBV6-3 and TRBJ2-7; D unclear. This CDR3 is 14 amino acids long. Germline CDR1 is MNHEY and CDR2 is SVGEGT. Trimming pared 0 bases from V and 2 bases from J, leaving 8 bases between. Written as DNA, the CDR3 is TGTGCCAGCAGTTACTCGGCGCAAACCTACGAGCAGTACTTC. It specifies CASSYSAQTYEQYF.

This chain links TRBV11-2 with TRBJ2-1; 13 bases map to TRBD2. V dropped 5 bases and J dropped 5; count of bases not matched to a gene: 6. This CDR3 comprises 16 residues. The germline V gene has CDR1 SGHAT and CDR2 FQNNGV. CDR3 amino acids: CASSQGGLAGHNEQFF. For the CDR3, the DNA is TGTGCCAGCAGCCAAGGGGGACTAGCGGGGCACAATGAGCAGTTCTTC.

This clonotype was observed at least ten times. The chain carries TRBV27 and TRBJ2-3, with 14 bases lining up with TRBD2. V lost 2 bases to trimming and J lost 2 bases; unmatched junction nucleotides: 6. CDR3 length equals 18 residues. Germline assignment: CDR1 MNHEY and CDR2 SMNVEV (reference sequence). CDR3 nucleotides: TGTGCCAGCAGTTTACTTGGGACTAGCGGGAGTTACACAGATACGCAGTATTTT. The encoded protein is CASSLLGTSGSYTDTQYF.

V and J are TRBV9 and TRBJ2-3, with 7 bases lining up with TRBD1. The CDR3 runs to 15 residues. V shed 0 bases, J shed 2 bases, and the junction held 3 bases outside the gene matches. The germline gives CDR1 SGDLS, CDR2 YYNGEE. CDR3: CASSVEGTVTDTQYF. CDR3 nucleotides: TGTGCCAGCAGCGTAGAGGGGACAGTCACAGATACGCAGTATTTT.

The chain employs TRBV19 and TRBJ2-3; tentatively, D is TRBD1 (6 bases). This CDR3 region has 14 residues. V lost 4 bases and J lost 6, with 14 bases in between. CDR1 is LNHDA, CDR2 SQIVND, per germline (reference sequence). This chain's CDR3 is CASSTTGLGDTQYF. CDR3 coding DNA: TGTGCCAGTAGTACGACAGGACTTGGGGATACGCAGTATTTT. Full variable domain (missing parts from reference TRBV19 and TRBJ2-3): DGGITQSPKYLFRKEGQNVTLSCEQNLNHDAMYWYRQDPGQGLRLIYYSQIVNDFQKGDIAEGYSVSREKKESFPLTVTSAQKNPTAFYLCASSTTGLGDTQYFGPGTRLTVL.

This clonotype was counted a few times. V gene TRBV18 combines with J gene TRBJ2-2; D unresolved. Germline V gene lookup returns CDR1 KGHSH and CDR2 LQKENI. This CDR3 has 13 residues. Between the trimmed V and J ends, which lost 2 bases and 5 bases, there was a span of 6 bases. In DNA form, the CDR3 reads TGTGCCAGCTCACCAAGGTCTACCGGGGAGCTGTTTTTT. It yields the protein CASSPRSTGELFF.

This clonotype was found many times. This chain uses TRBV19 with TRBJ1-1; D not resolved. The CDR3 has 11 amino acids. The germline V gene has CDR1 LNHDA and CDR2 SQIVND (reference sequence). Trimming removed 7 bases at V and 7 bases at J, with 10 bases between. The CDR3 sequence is CASKMAGEAFF. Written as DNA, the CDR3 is TGTGCCAGTAAGATGGCAGGTGAAGCTTTCTTT. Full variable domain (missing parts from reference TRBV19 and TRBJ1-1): DGGITQSPKYLFRKEGQNVTLSCEQNLNHDAMYWYRQDPGQGLRLIYYSQIVNDFQKGDIAEGYSVSREKKESFPLTVTSAQKNPTAFYLCASKMAGEAFFGQGTRLTVV.

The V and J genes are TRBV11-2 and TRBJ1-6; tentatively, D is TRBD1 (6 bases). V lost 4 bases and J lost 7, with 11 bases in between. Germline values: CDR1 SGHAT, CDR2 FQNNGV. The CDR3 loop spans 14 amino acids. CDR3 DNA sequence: TGTGCCAGCAGCTCACAGGGACCAAATTCACCCCTCCACTTT. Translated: CASSSQGPNSPLHF.

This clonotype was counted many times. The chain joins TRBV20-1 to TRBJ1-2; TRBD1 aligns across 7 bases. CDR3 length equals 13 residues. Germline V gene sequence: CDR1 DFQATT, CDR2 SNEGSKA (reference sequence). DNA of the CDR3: TGCAGCAGCACGGACAGGCGCAACTATGGCTACACCTTC. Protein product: CSSTDRRNYGYTF.

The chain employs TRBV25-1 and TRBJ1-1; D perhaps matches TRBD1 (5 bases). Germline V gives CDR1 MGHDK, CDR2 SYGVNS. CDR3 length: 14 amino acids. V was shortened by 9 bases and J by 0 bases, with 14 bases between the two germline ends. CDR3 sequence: CASHPGLMNTEAFF. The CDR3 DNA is TGTGCCAGTCACCCAGGGCTTATGAACACTGAAGCTTTCTTT. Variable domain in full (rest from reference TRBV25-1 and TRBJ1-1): EADIYQTPRYLVIGTGKKITLECSQTMGHDKMYWYQQDPGMELHLIHYSYGVNSTEKGDLSSESTVSRIRTEHFPLTLESARPSHTSQYLCASHPGLMNTEAFFGQGTRLTVV.

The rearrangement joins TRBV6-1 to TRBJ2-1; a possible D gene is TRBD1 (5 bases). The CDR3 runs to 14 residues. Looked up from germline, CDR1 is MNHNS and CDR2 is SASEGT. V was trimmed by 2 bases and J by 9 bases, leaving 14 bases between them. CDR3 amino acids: CASSEMSQGIEQFF. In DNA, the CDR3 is TGTGCCAGCAGTGAAATGAGTCAGGGTATTGAGCAGTTCTTC.